This T cell receptor (beta chain) was captured in a study of CD8+ T cells in alopecia areata. General study results and limits: There were also resident alphabeta T cells of normal skin sequenced in scalp samples.

A remark on this clone: Its cognate antigen is unknown.

The sequencing template was cDNA reverse transcribed from extracted RNA. TCRdb's copy holds only in-frame clones and misses some; the assay was immunoSEQ multiplex PCR. The sample has 250,000 or so clones, 67% seen once. The CDR3 has 13 amino acids. Germline V gene lookup returns CDR1 SGHNT and CDR2 YYREEE (reference sequence). The V and J ends lost 7 bases and 2 bases respectively, with 12 bases between them. From alopecia areata patients, lesional scalp punch biopsies and peripheral blood were collected. The source material was CD4+ T cells sorted from blood, sampled at week 0. The V gene is TRBV5-4, the J gene TRBJ2-5; perhaps TRBD1 as D (6 bases). The receptor's source is a human donor with alopecia areata. The CDR3 reads CASRSGAQETQYF. CDR3 bases: TGTGCCAGCCGGTCAGGGGCACAAGAGACCCAGTACTTC.